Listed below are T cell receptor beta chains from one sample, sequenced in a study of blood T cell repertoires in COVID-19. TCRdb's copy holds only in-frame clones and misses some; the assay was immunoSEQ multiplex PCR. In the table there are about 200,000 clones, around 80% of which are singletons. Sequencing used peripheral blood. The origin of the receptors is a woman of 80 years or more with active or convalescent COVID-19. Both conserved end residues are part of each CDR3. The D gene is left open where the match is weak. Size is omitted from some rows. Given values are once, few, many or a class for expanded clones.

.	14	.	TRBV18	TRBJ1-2	CASSPKQGNYGYTF	TGTGCCAGCTCACCAAAACAGGGAAACTATGGCTACACCTTC
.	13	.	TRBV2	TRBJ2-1	CASSPEEYNEQFF	TGTGCCAGCAGTCCTGAAGAGTACAATGAGCAGTTCTTC
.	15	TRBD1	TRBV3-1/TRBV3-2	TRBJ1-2	CASSSLRQGAGGYTF	TGTGCCAGCAGCAGTCTCAGACAGGGGGCAGGTGGCTACACCTTC
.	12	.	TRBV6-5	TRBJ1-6	CASSPESIALHF	TGTGCCAGCAGCCCCGAGAGTATTGCCCTCCACTTT
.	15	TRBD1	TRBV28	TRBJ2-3	CASSAPGTGTDTQYF	TGTGCCAGCAGTGCCCCCGGGACAGGAACAGATACGCAGTATTTT
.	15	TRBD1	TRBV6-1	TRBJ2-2	CASSGGTGSGGELFF	TGTGCCAGCAGCGGCGGGACAGGTTCTGGCGGGGAGCTGTTTTTT
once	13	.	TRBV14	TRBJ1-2	CASKKDRDYGYTF	TGTGCCAGCAAAAAGGACAGAGACTATGGCTACACCTTC
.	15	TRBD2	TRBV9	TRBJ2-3	CASSSRGGFADTQYF	TGTGCCAGCAGCTCCCGCGGGGGGTTCGCAGATACGCAGTATTTT
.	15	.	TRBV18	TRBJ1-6	CASSPSQGDNSPLHF	TGTGCCAGCTCACCAAGTCAGGGTGATAATTCACCCCTCCACTTT
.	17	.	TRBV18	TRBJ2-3	CASSPRTGYASTDTQYF	TGTGCCAGCTCACCACGGACGGGGTACGCTAGCACAGATACGCAGTATTTT
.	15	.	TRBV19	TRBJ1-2	CASTPQGAGIYGYTF	TGTGCCAGTACCCCACAGGGTGCCGGTATTTATGGCTACACCTTC
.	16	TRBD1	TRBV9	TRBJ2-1	CASSALSGQGMSEQFF	TGTGCCAGCAGCGCACTATCGGGACAGGGGATGAGTGAGCAGTTCTTC
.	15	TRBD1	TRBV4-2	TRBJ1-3	CASSQETGTGNTIYF	TGTGCCAGCAGCCAAGAGACAGGGACCGGAAACACCATATATTTT
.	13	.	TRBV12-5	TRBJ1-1	CASAANLNTEAFF	TGTGCTAGTGCCGCGAATCTGAACACTGAAGCTTTCTTT
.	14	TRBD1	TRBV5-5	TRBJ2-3	CASSSGQITDTQYF	TGTGCCAGCAGCTCGGGACAGATCACAGATACGCAGTATTTT
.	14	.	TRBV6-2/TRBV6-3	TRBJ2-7	CASSYRPYFPEQYF	TGTGCCAGCAGTTACCGCCCCTACTTCCCCGAGCAGTACTTC
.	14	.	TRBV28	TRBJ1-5	CASDRGYSNQPQHF	TGTGCCAGCGACCGGGGGTACAGCAATCAGCCCCAGCATTTT
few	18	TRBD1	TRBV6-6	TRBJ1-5	CASSRSTRTGGVGQPQHF	TGTGCCAGCAGTCGATCAACCAGGACAGGGGGCGTCGGTCAGCCCCAGCATTTT
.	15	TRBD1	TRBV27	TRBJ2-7	CASRGVRDSSYEQYF	TGTGCCAGCAGGGGGGTTAGGGACAGCTCCTACGAGCAGTACTTC
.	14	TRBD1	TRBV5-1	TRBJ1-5	CASSEGTANQPQHF	TGCGCCAGCAGCGAAGGGACAGCTAATCAGCCCCAGCATTTT
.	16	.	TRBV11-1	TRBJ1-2	CASSTVRGEGRYGYTF	TGTGCCAGCAGCACGGTTCGGGGGGAAGGACGCTATGGCTACACCTTC
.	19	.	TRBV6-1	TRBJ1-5	CASSGEDWQEGYGNQPQHF	TGTGCCAGCAGTGGGGAGGACTGGCAGGAAGGATACGGCAATCAGCCCCAGCATTTT
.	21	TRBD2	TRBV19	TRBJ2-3	CASSIKPFHPRLAGPTDTQYF	TGTGCCAGTAGTATCAAACCATTCCATCCAAGACTAGCGGGGCCTACAGATACGCAGTATTTT
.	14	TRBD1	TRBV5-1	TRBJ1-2	CASSLQGGSYGYTF	TGCGCCAGCAGCTTGCAGGGGGGTAGCTATGGCTACACCTTC
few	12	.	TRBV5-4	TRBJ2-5	CASSLRGETQYF	TGTGCCAGCAGCTTGAGGGGGGAGACCCAGTACTTC
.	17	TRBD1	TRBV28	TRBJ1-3	CASSGDSQLLPGNTIYF	TGTGCCAGCAGTGGGGACAGTCAACTCCTACCTGGAAACACCATATATTTT
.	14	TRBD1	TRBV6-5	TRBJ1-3	CASSRTGAGNTIYF	TGTGCCAGCAGTCGGACAGGGGCTGGAAACACCATATATTTT
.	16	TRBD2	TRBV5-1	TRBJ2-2	CASSSRTSGRSGELFF	TGCGCCAGCAGCTCCCGGACTAGCGGGCGGTCCGGGGAGCTGTTTTTT
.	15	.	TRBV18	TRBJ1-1	CASSFQGGGDTEAFF	TGTGCCAGCTCATTTCAGGGAGGGGGGGACACTGAAGCTTTCTTT